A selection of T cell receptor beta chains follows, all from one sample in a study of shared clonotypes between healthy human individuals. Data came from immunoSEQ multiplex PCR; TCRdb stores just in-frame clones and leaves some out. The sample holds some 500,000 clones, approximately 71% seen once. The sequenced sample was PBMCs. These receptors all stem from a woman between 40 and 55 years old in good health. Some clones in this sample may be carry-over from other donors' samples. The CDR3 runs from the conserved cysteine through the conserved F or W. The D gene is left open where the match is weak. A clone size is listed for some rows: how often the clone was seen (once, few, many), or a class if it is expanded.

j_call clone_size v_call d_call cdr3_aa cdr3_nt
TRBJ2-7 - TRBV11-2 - CASSPDRNPISEQYF TGTGCCAGCAGCCCCGACAGGAACCCGATCTCCGAGCAGTACTTC
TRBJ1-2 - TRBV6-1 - CASTRSKAPQGYTF TGTGCCAGCACCAGATCTAAGGCTCCCCAAGGCTACACCTTC
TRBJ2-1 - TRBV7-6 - CASSKQGSEQFF TGTGCCAGCAGCAAGCAGGGGTCTGAGCAGTTCTTC
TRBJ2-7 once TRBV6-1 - CASSHYRGSYEQYF TGTGCCAGCAGCCATTATCGGGGGTCCTACGAGCAGTACTTC
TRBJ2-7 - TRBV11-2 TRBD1 CASSSDRVYEQYF TGTGCCAGCAGCTCGGACAGGGTCTACGAGCAGTACTTC
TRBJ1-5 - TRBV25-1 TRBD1 CASSGDRSGAGNQPQHF TGTGCCAGCAGTGGGGACAGAAGCGGGGCGGGGAATCAGCCCCAGCATTTT
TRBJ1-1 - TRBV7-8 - CASSLTHTEAFF TGTGCCAGCAGCTTAACTCACACTGAAGCTTTCTTT
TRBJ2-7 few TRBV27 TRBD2 CASSLSVRIGLAGETAYEQYF TGTGCCAGCAGTTTATCGGTTAGGATCGGACTAGCGGGAGAGACGGCCTACGAGCAGTACTTC
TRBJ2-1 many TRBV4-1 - CASSQVIETSEFF TGCGCCAGCAGCCAAGTTATAGAGACTAGTGAGTTCTTC
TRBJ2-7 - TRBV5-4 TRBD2 CASSPSGSYSEQYF TGTGCCAGCAGCCCAAGCGGGAGCTATTCCGAGCAGTACTTC
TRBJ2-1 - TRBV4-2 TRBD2 CASSPDSGTLYNEQFF TGTGCCAGCAGCCCCGATAGCGGGACGCTCTACAATGAGCAGTTCTTC
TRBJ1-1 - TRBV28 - CASRSGFVSEAFF TGTGCCAGCCGGTCAGGGTTTGTATCTGAAGCTTTCTTT
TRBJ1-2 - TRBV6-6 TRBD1 CASSASPGQGSDGYTF TGTGCCAGCAGCGCCTCACCGGGACAGGGATCGGATGGCTACACCTTC
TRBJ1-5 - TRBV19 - CASSMRGVIAQHF TGTGCCAGTAGTATGCGGGGGGTTATAGCCCAGCATTTT
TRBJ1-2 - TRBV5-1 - CASSLSIVGGDGYTF TGCGCCAGCAGCTTGAGTATTGTGGGGGGCGATGGCTACACCTTC
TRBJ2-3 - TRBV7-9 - CASTLTSTDTQYF TGTGCCAGCACCCTCACAAGCACAGATACGCAGTATTTT
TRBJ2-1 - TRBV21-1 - CARTGTATYNEQFF TGTGCCAGGACCGGGACCGCAACATACAATGAGCAGTTCTTC
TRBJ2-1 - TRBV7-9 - CASSLEGGDEQFF TGTGCCAGCAGCTTAGAGGGCGGGGATGAGCAGTTCTTC
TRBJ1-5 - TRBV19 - CASSNQVNQPQHF TGTGCCAGTAGTAATCAGGTAAATCAGCCCCAGCATTTT
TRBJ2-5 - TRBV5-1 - CASSVPSGYQETQYF TGCGCCAGCAGCGTACCTTCGGGGTATCAAGAGACCCAGTACTTC
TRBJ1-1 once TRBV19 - CASSIGALNTEAFF TGTGCCAGTAGTATCGGGGCCTTGAACACTGAAGCTTTCTTT
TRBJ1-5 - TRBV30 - CAWQEGNSNQPQHF TGTGCCTGGCAAGAGGGTAATAGCAATCAGCCCCAGCATTTT